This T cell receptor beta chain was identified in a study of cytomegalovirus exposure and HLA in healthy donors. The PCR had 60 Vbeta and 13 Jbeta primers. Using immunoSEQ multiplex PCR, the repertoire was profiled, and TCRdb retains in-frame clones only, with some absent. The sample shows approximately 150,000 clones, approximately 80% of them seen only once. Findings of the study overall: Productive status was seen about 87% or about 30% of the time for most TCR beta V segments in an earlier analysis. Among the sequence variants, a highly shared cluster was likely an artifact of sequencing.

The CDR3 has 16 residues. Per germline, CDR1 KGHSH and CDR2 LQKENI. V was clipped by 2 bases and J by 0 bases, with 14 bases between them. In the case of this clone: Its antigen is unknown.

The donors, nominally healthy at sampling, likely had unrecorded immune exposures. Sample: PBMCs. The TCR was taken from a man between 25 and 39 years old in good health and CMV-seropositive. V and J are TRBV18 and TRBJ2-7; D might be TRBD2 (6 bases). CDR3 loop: CASSPYTSLFSYEQYF. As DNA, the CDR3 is TGTGCCAGCTCACCATATACTAGCCTATTCTCCTACGAGCAGTACTTC. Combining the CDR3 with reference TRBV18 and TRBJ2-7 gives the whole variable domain NAGVMQNPRHLVRRRGQEARLRCSPMKGHSHVYWYRQLPEEGLKFMVYLQKENIIDESGMPKERFSAEFPKEGPSILRIQQVVRGDSAAYFCASSPYTSLFSYEQYFGPGTRLTVT.